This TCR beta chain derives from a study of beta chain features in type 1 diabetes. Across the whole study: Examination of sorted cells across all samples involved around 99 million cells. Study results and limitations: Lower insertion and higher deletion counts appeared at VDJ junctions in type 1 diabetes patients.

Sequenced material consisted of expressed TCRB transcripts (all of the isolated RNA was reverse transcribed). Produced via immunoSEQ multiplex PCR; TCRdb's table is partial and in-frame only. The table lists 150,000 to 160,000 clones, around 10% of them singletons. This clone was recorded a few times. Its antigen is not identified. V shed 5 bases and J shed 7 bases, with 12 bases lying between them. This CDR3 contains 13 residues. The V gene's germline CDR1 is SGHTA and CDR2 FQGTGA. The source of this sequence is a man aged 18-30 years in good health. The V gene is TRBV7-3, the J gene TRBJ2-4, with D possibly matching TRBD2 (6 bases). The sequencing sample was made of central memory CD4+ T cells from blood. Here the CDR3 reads CASSPGGVNIQYF. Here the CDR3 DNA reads TGTGCCAGCAGCCCGGGCGGGGTCAACATTCAGTACTTC.